The 24 T cell receptor beta chains reported below all come from one sample, sequenced in a study of early T cells in non-severe SARS-CoV-2 infection (dated by TCRdb to the early 2020s). Receptor libraries were prepared by 5' RACE. Sequencing relied on a NextSeq 500. TCRdb reprocessed the public reads (quality trimming at Q25 with fastp, clone calling with MiXCR) and kept in-frame beta chains. For every CDR3 protein sequence, its rows merge into one entry that carries the most common genes and DNA. The sample contains roughly 65,000 distinct CDR3 sequences, more than 10% of them found a single time. Together, the top ten hold around 1.7% of the sample. Sequencing input: whole blood. The receptors were gathered from an adult who was a healthcare worker with PCR-confirmed SARS-CoV-2 infection or an uninfected control (not recorded which).

There are many counts of this clonotype. The V and J genes are TRBV29-1 and TRBJ1-6; TRBD1 is a possible D gene (6 bases). Germline assignment: CDR1 SQVTM and CDR2 ANQGSEA. V was trimmed by 7 bases and J by 7 bases, leaving 14 bases between them. This CDR3 has 13 residues. CDR3 nucleotides: TGCAGCGCTGGGGACACCGGCAATTCACCCCTCCACTTT. Translating gives CSAGDTGNSPLHF.

This clonotype has only a few counts. The V and J genes are TRBV10-3 and TRBJ2-3; 9 positions agree with TRBD1. CDR1 and CDR2 from the germline V gene are ENHRY and SYGVKD. There are 14 residues in the CDR3. After removal of 6 bases from V and 3 bases from J, the junction contained 4 bases not matched to a gene. CDR3 DNA: TGTGCCATCAGGGGACAGGGTAGAACAGATACGCAGTATTTT. Encoded protein: CAIRGQGRTDTQYF.

This clonotype came up once. The genes are TRBV6-2 or TRBV6-3 and TRBJ2-1; D is tentatively TRBD1 or TRBD2 (5 bases each). The CDR3 runs 12 residues. The V and J ends lost 10 bases and 10 bases respectively, with 17 bases between them. Germline V gene sequence: CDR1 MNHEY, CDR2 SVGEGT. CDR3 sequence reads: CATTRGFGEQFF. CDR3 sequence (DNA): TGTGCCACGACCCGGGGCTTCGGGGAGCAGTTCTTC.

This clonotype was seen more than once but under ten times. The gene calls are TRBV20-1 and TRBJ1-1; D is uncertain. Germline-derived CDR1 and CDR2 are DFQATT and SNEGSKA (reference sequence). CDR3 length: 11 amino acids. Trimming cost V 7 bases and J 4 bases, with 10 bases left between them. CDR3 bases: TGCAGTGTTCGGGAGGTCACTGAAGCTTTCTTT. Translating it yields CSVREVTEAFF.

In its sample, this clonotype was seen many times. The chain combines TRBV14 with TRBJ1-1, with TRBD1 as a possible D gene (6 bases). Trimming pared 3 bases from V and 0 bases from J, leaving 8 bases between. This CDR3 spans 14 amino acids. CDR1 and CDR2 from the germline V gene are SGHDN and FVKESK. CDR3: CASSQRGVNTEAFF. CDR3 DNA: TGTGCCAGCAGCCAGAGGGGGGTGAACACTGAAGCTTTCTTT.

The chain joins TRBV3-1 to TRBJ2-7, with a weak D call TRBD1 (5 bases). V was trimmed by 4 bases and J by 4 bases, leaving 17 bases between them. Germline lookup yields CDR1 LGHDT and CDR2 YNNKEL (reference sequence). The CDR3 totals 15 residues. CDR3: CASSRSDSPSYEQYF. DNA of the CDR3: TGTGCCAGCAGCCGCTCCGACAGCCCCTCGTACGAGCAGTACTTC.

In this sample, this clonotype turned up a few times. The chain carries TRBV7-8 and TRBJ1-4; the D gene is possibly TRBD1 (6 bases). Between the trimmed V and J ends, which lost 3 bases and 5 bases, there was a span of 10 bases. The CDR3 is 14 residues long. Per the germline V gene, CDR1 is SGHVS and CDR2 is FQNEAQ. This CDR3 is CASSFRGGNEKLFF. The CDR3, as DNA: TGTGCCAGCAGCTTTAGAGGGGGGAATGAAAAACTGTTTTTT.

The V gene is TRBV29-1, the J gene TRBJ1-6, with TRBD1 identical over 9 bases. The V gene's germline CDR1 is SQVTM and CDR2 ANQGSEA. This CDR3 comprises 12 residues. Trimming took 6 bases from V and 12 from J; bases not matched to a gene: 6. This CDR3 is CSVGDRAEPLHF. CDR3 coding DNA: TGCAGCGTGGGGGACAGGGCGGAACCCCTCCACTTT.

This clonotype was counted many times. This sequence joins TRBV11-3 and TRBJ2-2; no definite D call. V lost 1 base and J 5 bases, leaving 5 bases between the germline ends. Germline lookup yields CDR1 SGHNT and CDR2 YENEEA. The CDR3 spans 13 residues. The CDR3 is CASSLVGTGELFF. In DNA form, the CDR3 reads TGTGCCAGCAGCTTAGTCGGGACCGGGGAGCTGTTTTTT. Combining the CDR3 with reference TRBV11-3 and TRBJ2-2 gives the whole variable domain EAGVVQSPRYKIIEKKQPVAFWCNPISGHNTLYWYLQNLGQGPELLIRYENEEAVDDSQLPKDRFSAERLKGVDSTLKIQPAELGDSAVYLCASSLVGTGELFFGEGSRLTVL.

This clonotype has at least ten counts. The junction departs from the called germline gene at one end, perhaps through a read error. The J gene is TRBJ2-5, the V gene TRBV7-7, with 8 bases aligning to TRBD1. The V gene's germline CDR1 is SSHAT and CDR2 FNYEAQ (reference sequence). There are 16 residues in the CDR3. The CDR3 DNA follows: TGTGCTAGCAGCCTGAGACCGGGACAGGCTCAAGAGACCCAGTACTTC. Its protein is CASSLRPGQAQETQYF.

The table lists this clonotype with many counts. The rearrangement links TRBV3-1 to TRBJ2-3, with 8 nucleotides matching TRBD1. The CDR3 runs to 19 residues. Trimming cost V 4 bases and J 1 base; bases outside gene matches: 16. Per the germline V gene, CDR1 is LGHDT and CDR2 is YNNKEL (reference sequence). For the CDR3, the DNA is TGTGCCAGCAGCCCTCTACTGGACAGGGTGGCTTCCCGCACAGATACGCAGTATTTT. It encodes CASSPLLDRVASRTDTQYF.

The chain has TRBV6-1 and TRBJ2-3; D is unresolved. The germline CDR1 and CDR2 sequences are MNHNS and SASEGT. This CDR3 has 12 residues. Trimming cost V 2 bases and J 2 bases, with 2 bases left between them. As DNA, the CDR3 is TGTGCCAGCAGTGAACACACAGATACGCAGTATTTT. Its protein product is CASSEHTDTQYF.

The rearrangement links TRBV29-1 to TRBJ1-1; 8 nucleotides agree with TRBD1. CDR3 length: 11 amino acids. Germline CDR1 and CDR2: SQVTM and ANQGSEA. The CDR3 is CRGDRRTEAFF. The CDR3 nucleotides read TGCAGGGGGGACAGGAGGACTGAAGCTTTCTTT.

V is TRBV2 and J is TRBJ1-1; D gene uncertain. This CDR3 has 13 residues. V lost 8 bases to trimming and J lost 1 base, with 11 bases between them. Germline V lookup: CDR1 SNHLY, CDR2 FYNNEI. The CDR3 protein is CASPDLANTEAFF. The CDR3 nucleotides read TGTGCCAGCCCAGATCTGGCGAACACTGAAGCTTTCTTT.

The chain employs TRBV6-5 and TRBJ2-2, with TRBD2 matching 10 bases. This CDR3 spans 13 amino acids. V lost 7 bases, J lost 6 bases, and 2 bases stayed unmatched. Germline V gene data show CDR1 as MNHEY and CDR2 as SVGAGI. DNA of the CDR3: TGTGCCAGCAATCTAGCGGGGGCCGGGGAGCTGTTTTTT. Protein: CASNLAGAGELFF.

This clonotype was seen a handful of times. This chain uses TRBV29-1 with TRBJ1-1; D not certain. The length of the CDR3 is 11 residues. Germline values: CDR1 SQVTM, CDR2 ANQGSEA. Between the trimmed V and J ends, which lost 4 bases and 7 bases, there was a span of 10 bases. CDR3: CSVVNGYEAFF. For the CDR3, the DNA is TGCAGCGTTGTGAACGGTTATGAAGCTTTCTTT.

This clonotype has a count of ten or more. The genes are TRBV12-3 or TRBV12-4 and TRBJ1-1; D is undetermined. The CDR3 runs 10 residues. This CDR3 is CAVESTEAFF. The CDR3 nucleotides are TGTGCGGTGGAAAGCACTGAAGCTTTCTTT.

The V gene is TRBV6-5, the J gene TRBJ1-2, with 7 nucleotides matching TRBD1. Germline V lookup: CDR1 MNHEY, CDR2 SVGAGI. The CDR3 runs 16 residues. With V trimmed by 2 bases and J by 5 bases, 11 bases remained unmatched. The CDR3 sequence: CASSYRQGWAKYGYTF. The CDR3 DNA reads as TGTGCCAGCAGTTACCGACAGGGATGGGCGAAGTATGGCTACACCTTC.

This chain connects TRBV9 to TRBJ2-3, with no clear D. V lost 0 bases to trimming and J lost 4 bases, with 6 bases between them. Germline CDR1 SGDLS, CDR2 YYNGEE. This CDR3 has 13 amino acids. The CDR3 reads CASSVGQADTQYF. Here the CDR3 DNA reads TGTGCCAGCAGCGTAGGCCAGGCAGATACGCAGTATTTT.

This CDR3 reads CASSLRGGGYTF. The CDR3 bases are TGTGCCAGCAGTTTAAGGGGGGGTGGCTACACCTTC. This chain joins TRBV12-3 or TRBV12-4 and TRBJ1-2, with a weak D call TRBD1 (6 bases). V lost 2 bases to trimming and J lost 7 bases, with 8 bases between them. The CDR3 loop spans 12 amino acids.

The table lists this clonotype with many counts. The V gene is TRBV11-2, the J gene TRBJ1-2; D uncertain. This CDR3 region has 16 residues. CDR1 is SGHAT and CDR2 is FQNNGV in the germline V gene. V was shortened by 5 bases and J by 4 bases, with 20 bases between the two germline ends. The chain's CDR3 is CASSPSLNPAAYGYTF. The CDR3 DNA is TGTGCCAGCAGCCCAAGCTTAAATCCGGCAGCCTATGGCTACACCTTC.

This chain uses TRBV3-1 with TRBJ2-5; a weak D match, TRBD1 (6 bases). The CDR3 contains 13 residues. Per the germline V gene, CDR1 is LGHDT and CDR2 is YNNKEL (reference sequence). With 3 bases removed from V and 12 bases from J, the gap between germline ends came to 17 bases. The DNA of the CDR3 is TGTGCCAGCAGCCACTCCGCGGACAGCCGGGAGTACTTC. Its translation is CASSHSADSREYF.

This clonotype was counted at least ten times. V is TRBV7-6 and J is TRBJ2-6, with D possibly being TRBD1 (6 bases). Germline V gene sequence: CDR1 SGHVS, CDR2 FNYEAQ. Trimming shortened V by 3 bases and J by 7 bases, and 13 bases separated the two germline ends. This CDR3 is built from 15 residues. CDR3 protein: CASSFSPGTANVLTF. CDR3 coding DNA: TGTGCCAGCAGCTTTTCGCCCGGGACAGCCAACGTCCTGACTTTC.

This clonotype occurred many times. The chain joins TRBV20-1 to TRBJ2-1, with 10 bases that match TRBD2. Per germline, CDR1 DFQATT and CDR2 SNEGSKA (reference sequence). J gave up 9 bases and V 5 bases, and 10 bases lay outside the gene matches. The CDR3 contains 14 residues. The CDR3 is CSAPTSGGASEQFF. DNA for the CDR3: TGCAGTGCTCCCACCAGCGGGGGGGCGTCTGAGCAGTTCTTC.